This T cell receptor (beta chain) was obtained from a study of glioma-infiltrating T cells. Using RNA template, CDR3s of TCR alpha and beta were amplified with iRepertoire arm-PCR. TCRdb reprocessed the multiplex PCR reads with MiXCR, giving one entry per CDR3 protein. The repertoire has roughly 120,000 distinct CDR3 sequences, approximately 25% of them found once; the top ten carry roughly 15%. CDR1 and CDR2 (germline): MNHNS, SASEGT. The CDR3 consists of 11 residues. V lost 4 bases and J 4 bases, leaving 3 bases between the germline ends. This clonotype has at least ten counts. Sequences were obtained from glioma tissue, nonneoplastic brain tissue, or PBMCs (not recorded which). The chain employs TRBV6-1 and TRBJ2-3; no clear D. This clonotype was obtained from a human donor with low-grade glioma or glioblastoma, undergoing nonglioma brain surgery, or in good health (not recorded which). The DNA for the CDR3 is TGTGCCAGCAGTGGATCAGATACGCAGTATTTT. Amino acid sequence: CASSGSDTQYF.